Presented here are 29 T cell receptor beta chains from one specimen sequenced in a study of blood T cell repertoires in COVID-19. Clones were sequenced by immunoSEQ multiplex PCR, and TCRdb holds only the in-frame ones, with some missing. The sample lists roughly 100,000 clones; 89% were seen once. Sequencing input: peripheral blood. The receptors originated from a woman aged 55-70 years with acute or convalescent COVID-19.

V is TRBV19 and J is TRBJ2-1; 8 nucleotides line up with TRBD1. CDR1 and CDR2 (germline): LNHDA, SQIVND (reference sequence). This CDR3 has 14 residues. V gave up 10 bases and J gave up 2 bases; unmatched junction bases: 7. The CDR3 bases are TGTGCCACCCGGGACAGGTCCACCTACAATGAGCAGTTCTTC. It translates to CATRDRSTYNEQFF.

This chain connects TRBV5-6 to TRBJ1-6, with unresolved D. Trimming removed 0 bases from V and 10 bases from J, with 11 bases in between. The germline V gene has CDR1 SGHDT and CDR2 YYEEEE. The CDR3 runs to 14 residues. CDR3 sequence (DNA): TGTGCCAGCAGCTTGGCGTCAGGATGGTCACCCCTCCACTTT. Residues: CASSLASGWSPLHF.

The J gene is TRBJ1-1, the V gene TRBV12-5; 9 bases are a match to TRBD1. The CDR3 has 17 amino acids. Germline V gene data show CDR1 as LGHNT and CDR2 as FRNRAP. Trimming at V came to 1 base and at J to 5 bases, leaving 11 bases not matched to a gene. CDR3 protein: CASGLGLRDRDPTEAFF. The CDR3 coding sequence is TGTGCTAGTGGTTTGGGCCTACGGGACAGGGATCCAACTGAAGCTTTCTTT. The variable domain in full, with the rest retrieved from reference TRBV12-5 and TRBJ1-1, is DARVTQTPRHKVTEMGQEVTMRCQPILGHNTVFWYRQTMMQGLELLAYFRNRAPLDDSGMPKDRFSAEMPDATLATLKIQPSEPRDSAVYFCASGLGLRDRDPTEAFFGQGTRLTVV.

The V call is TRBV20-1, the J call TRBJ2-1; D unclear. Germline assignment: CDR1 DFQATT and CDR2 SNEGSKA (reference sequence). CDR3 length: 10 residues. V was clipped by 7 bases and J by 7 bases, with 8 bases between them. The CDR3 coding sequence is TGCAGTGGCTACGATAATGAGCAGTTCTTC. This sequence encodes CSGYDNEQFF.

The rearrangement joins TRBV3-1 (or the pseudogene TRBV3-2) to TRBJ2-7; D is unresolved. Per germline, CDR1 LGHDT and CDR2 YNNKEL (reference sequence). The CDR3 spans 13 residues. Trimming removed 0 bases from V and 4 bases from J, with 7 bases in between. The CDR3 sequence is CASSQDQMYEQYF. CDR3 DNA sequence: TGTGCCAGCAGCCAAGATCAAATGTACGAGCAGTACTTC.

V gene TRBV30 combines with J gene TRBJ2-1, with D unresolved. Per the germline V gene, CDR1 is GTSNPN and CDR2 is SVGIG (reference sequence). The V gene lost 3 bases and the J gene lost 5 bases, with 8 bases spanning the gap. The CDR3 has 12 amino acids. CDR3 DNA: TGTGCCTGGAGGACATACCACAATGAGCAGTTCTTC. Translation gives CAWRTYHNEQFF.

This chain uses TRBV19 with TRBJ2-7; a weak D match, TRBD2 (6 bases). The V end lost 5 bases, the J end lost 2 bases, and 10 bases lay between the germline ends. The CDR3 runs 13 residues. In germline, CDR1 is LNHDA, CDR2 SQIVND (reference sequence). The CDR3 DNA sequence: TGTGCCAGTAGTCCTAGCGAGCCCTACGAGCAGTACGTC. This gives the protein CASSPSEPYEQYV.

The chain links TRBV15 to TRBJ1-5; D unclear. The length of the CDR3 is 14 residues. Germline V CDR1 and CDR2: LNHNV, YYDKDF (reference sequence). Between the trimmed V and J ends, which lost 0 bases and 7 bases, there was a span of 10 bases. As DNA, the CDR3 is TGTGCCACCAGCAGAGATCGCGGAGACCAGCCCCAGCATTTT. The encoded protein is CATSRDRGDQPQHF. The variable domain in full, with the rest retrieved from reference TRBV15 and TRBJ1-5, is DAMVIQNPRYQVTQFGKPVTLSCSQTLNHNVMYWYQQKSSQAPKLLFHYYDKDFNNEADTPDNFQSRRPNTSFCFLDIRSPGLGDTAMYLCATSRDRGDQPQHFGDGTRLSIL.

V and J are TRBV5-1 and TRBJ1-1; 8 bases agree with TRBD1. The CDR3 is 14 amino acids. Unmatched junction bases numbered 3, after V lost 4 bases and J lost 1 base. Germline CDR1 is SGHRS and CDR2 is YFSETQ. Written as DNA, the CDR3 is TGCGCCAGCAGCCCACAGGGGGGGAACACTGAAGCTTTCTTT. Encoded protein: CASSPQGGNTEAFF.

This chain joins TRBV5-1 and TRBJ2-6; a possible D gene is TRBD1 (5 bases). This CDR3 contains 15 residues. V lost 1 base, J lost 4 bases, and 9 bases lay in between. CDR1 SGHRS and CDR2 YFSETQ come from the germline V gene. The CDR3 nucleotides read TGCGCCAGCAGCTTGAAAGGGGCCGGGGCCAACGTCCTGACTTTC. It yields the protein CASSLKGAGANVLTF.

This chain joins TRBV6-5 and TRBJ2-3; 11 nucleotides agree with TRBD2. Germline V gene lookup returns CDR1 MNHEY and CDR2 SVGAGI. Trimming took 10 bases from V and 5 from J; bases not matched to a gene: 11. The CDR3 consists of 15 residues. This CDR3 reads CAISASGRRGDTQYF. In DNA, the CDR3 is TGTGCCATCTCGGCTAGCGGGAGGCGGGGAGATACGCAGTATTTT.

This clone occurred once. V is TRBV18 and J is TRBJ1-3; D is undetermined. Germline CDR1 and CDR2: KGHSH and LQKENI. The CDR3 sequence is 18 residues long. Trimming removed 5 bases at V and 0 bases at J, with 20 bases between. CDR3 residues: CASSSWGASASSGNTIYF. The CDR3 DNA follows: TGTGCCAGCTCATCCTGGGGAGCAAGCGCATCCTCTGGAAACACCATATATTTT.

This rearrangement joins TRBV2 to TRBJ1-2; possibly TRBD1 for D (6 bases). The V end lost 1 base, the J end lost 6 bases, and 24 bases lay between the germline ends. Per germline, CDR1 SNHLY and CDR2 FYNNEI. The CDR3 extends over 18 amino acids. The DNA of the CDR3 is TGTGCCAGCAGTGAAGGAGGGGGATTGGGTTCCTTGCCTAATGGCTACACCTTC. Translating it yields CASSEGGGLGSLPNGYTF. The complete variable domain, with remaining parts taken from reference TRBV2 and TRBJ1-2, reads EPEVTQTPSHQVTQMGQEVILRCVPISNHLYFYWYRQILGQKVEFLVSFYNNEISEKSEIFDDQFSVERPDGSNFTLKIRSTKLEDSAMYFCASSEGGGLGSLPNGYTFGSGTRLTVV.

DNA of the CDR3: TGCGCCAGCCTCCGGGACTCAAGTTCTGGGGCCAACGTCCTGACTTTC. It is translated as CASLRDSSSGANVLTF. V and J are TRBV5-1 and TRBJ2-6, with D tentatively TRBD2 (6 bases). CDR1 is SGHRS and CDR2 is YFSETQ in the germline V gene. The CDR3 contains 16 residues. The germline V and J ends were trimmed by 7 bases and 1 base, with 15 bases remaining between them.

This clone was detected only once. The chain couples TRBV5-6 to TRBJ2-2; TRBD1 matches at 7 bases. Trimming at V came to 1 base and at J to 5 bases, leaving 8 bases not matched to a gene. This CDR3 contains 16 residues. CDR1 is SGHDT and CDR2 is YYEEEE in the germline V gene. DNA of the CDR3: TGTGCCAGCAGCTTGTTTACAGGGGTTGGTACCGGGGAGCTGTTTTTT. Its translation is CASSLFTGVGTGELFF.

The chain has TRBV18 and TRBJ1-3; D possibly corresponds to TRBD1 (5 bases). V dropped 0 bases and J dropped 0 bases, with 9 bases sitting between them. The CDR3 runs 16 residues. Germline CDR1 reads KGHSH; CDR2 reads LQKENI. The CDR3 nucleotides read TGTGCCAGCTCACCACCGGGGCACAGCTCTGGAAACACCATATATTTT. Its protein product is CASSPPGHSSGNTIYF. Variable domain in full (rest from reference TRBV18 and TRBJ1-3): NAGVMQNPRHLVRRRGQEARLRCSPMKGHSHVYWYRQLPEEGLKFMVYLQKENIIDESGMPKERFSAEFPKEGPSILRIQQVVRGDSAAYFCASSPPGHSSGNTIYFGEGSWLTVV.

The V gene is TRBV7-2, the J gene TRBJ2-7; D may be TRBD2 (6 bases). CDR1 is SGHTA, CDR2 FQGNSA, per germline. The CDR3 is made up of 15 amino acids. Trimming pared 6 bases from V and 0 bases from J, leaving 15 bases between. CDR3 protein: CASRTGTSSSYEQYF. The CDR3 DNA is TGTGCCAGCAGAACCGGGACTTCTTCCTCCTACGAGCAGTACTTC.

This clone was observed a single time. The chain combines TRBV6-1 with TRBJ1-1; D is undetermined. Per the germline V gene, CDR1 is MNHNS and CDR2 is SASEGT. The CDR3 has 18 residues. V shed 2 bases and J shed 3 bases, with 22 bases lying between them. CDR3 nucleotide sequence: TGTGCCAGCAGTGAAAAAAAAGGACTCCCGAGGGCGGACACTGAAGCTTTCTTT. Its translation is CASSEKKGLPRADTEAFF.

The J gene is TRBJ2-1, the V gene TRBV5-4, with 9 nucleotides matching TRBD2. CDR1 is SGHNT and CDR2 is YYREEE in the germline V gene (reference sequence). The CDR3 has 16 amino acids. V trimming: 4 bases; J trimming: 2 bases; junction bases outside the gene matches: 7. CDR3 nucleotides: TGTGCCAGCAGCCCCGCGGGAGGGGGGCCCTACAATGAGCAGTTCTTC. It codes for CASSPAGGGPYNEQFF.

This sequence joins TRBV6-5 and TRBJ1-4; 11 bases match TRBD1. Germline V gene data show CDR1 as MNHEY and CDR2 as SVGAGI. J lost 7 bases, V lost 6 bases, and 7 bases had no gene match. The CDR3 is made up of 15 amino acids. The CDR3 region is CASSGGDRGGEKLFF. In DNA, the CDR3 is TGTGCCAGCAGCGGCGGGGACAGGGGGGGTGAAAAACTGTTTTTT.

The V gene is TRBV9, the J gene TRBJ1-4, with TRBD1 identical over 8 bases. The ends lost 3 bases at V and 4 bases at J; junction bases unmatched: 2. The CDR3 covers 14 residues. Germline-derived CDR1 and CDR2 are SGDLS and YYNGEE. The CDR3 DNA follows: TGTGCCAGCAGCGCGGACAGGGTTAATGAAAAACTGTTTTTT. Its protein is CASSADRVNEKLFF.

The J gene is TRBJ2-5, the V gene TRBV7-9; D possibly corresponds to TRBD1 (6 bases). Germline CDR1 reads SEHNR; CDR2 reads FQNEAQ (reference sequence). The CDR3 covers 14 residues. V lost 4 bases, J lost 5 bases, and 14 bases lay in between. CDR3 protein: CASSSGGGRETQYF. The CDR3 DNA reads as TGTGCCAGCAGCTCAGGTGGGGGCCGGGAGACCCAGTACTTC.

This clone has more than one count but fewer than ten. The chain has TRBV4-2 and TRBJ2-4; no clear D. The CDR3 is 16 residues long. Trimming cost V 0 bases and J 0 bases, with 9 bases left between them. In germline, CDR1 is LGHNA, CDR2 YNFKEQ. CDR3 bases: TGTGCCAGCAGCCAAGAAGGAGCGCTAGCCAAAAACATTCAGTACTTC. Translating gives CASSQEGALAKNIQYF.

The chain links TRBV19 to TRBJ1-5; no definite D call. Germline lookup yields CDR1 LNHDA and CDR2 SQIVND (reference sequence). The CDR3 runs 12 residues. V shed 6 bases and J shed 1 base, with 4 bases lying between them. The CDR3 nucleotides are TGTGCCAGTAGGGAGAGCAATCAGCCCCAGCATTTT. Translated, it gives CASRESNQPQHF.

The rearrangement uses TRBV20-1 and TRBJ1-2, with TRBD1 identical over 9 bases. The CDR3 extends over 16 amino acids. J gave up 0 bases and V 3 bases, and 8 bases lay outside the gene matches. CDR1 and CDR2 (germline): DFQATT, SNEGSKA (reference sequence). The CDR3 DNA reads TGCAGTGCTAGTCCGACAGGGGGTCGAGCTAACTATGGCTACACCTTC. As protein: CSASPTGGRANYGYTF.

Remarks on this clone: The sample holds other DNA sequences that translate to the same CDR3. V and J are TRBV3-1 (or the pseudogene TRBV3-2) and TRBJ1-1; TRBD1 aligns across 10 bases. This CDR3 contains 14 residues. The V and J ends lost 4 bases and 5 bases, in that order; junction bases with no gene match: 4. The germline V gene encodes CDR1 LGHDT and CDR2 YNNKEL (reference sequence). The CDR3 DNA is TGTGCCAGCAGCCTTGGACAGGGGGGGACTGAAGCTTTCTTT. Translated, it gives CASSLGQGGTEAFF.

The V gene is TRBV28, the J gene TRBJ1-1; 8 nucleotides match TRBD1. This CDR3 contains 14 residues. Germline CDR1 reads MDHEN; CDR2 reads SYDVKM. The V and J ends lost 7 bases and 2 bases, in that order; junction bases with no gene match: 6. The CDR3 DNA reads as TGTGCCAGCACCCTTTCAGGGGGCAACACTGAAGCTTTCTTT. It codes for CASTLSGGNTEAFF.

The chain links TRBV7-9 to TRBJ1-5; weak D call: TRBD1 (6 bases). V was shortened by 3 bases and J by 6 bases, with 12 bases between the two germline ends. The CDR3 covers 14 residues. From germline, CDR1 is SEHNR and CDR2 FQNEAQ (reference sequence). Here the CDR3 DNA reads TGTGCCAGCAGCTTCGGGGACATCGGTCAGCCCCAGCATTTT. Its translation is CASSFGDIGQPQHF.

In DNA, the CDR3 is TGTGCCAGCAGTTCGAGGTTGGGTGGAAACACCATATATTTT. Its translation: CASSSRLGGNTIYF. The V gene is TRBV6-2 or TRBV6-3, the J gene TRBJ1-3; D unresolved. Trimming pared 4 bases from V and 3 bases from J, leaving 10 bases between. Per the germline V gene, CDR1 is MNHEY and CDR2 is SVGEGT. The CDR3 is 14 amino acids.